These T cell receptor beta chains were read from a single sample in a study of shared clonotypes between healthy human individuals. Profiled with immunoSEQ multiplex PCR; TCRdb holds only in-frame clones, not every one. The table has 550,000 to 800,000 clones, under 80% seen once. Material: memory CD4+ T cells sorted from blood. The receptors derive from a woman younger than 45 in good health. Both conserved end residues are part of each CDR3. D genes are given only for firm matches. For some rows the clone size is stated as once, few or many, or as a class when expanded; others skip it.

CDR3aa: CASSSQAGSYNEQFF; CDR3nt: TGTGCCAGCAGCTCTCAAGCGGGATCCTACAATGAGCAGTTCTTC; d_gene: TRBD2; abundance: .; j_gene: TRBJ2-1; v_gene: TRBV11-1
CDR3aa: CASSYSASGSYEQFF; CDR3nt: TGTGCCAGCAGTTACTCAGCTAGCGGGAGCTATGAGCAGTTCTTC; d_gene: TRBD2; abundance: .; j_gene: TRBJ2-1; v_gene: TRBV6-5
CDR3aa: CASSVVPSGSGGEQFF; CDR3nt: TGTGCCAGCAGCGTAGTCCCAAGCGGGAGTGGAGGAGAGCAGTTCTTC; d_gene: TRBD2; abundance: .; j_gene: TRBJ2-1; v_gene: TRBV9
CDR3aa: CASQTGPYEQYF; CDR3nt: TGTGCCAGCCAGACAGGGCCTTACGAGCAGTACTTC; d_gene: TRBD1; abundance: .; j_gene: TRBJ2-7; v_gene: TRBV7-9
CDR3aa: CASSLGQDAEAFF; CDR3nt: TGCGCCAGCAGCTTGGGGCAGGACGCTGAAGCTTTCTTT; d_gene: .; abundance: .; j_gene: TRBJ1-1; v_gene: TRBV5-1
CDR3aa: CASSLYWAGQADTQYF; CDR3nt: TGTGCCAGCAGCTTATATTGGGCTGGACAGGCGGATACGCAGTATTTT; d_gene: TRBD1; abundance: .; j_gene: TRBJ2-3; v_gene: TRBV5-6
CDR3aa: CASSNGAGLNEQFF; CDR3nt: TGTGCCTCCTCTAATGGGGCAGGGTTAAATGAGCAGTTCTTC; d_gene: .; abundance: .; j_gene: TRBJ2-1; v_gene: TRBV19
CDR3aa: CASSLASSGTDTQYF; CDR3nt: TGTGCCAGCAGCTTGGCCTCTAGCGGCACAGATACGCAGTATTTT; d_gene: .; abundance: .; j_gene: TRBJ2-3; v_gene: TRBV5-4
CDR3aa: CASRQGIMNTEAFF; CDR3nt: TGTGCCAGTAGACAGGGTATCATGAACACTGAAGCTTTCTTT; d_gene: .; abundance: .; j_gene: TRBJ1-1; v_gene: TRBV19
CDR3aa: CASRPQGQHTQYF; CDR3nt: TGTGCCAGCAGGCCACAGGGTCAACATACGCAGTATTTT; d_gene: .; abundance: once; j_gene: TRBJ2-3; v_gene: TRBV6-1
CDR3aa: CATAGTDQPQHF; CDR3nt: TGTGCCACCGCAGGCACCGATCAGCCCCAGCATTTT; d_gene: .; abundance: .; j_gene: TRBJ1-5; v_gene: TRBV15
CDR3aa: CASSARTVSNQPQHF; CDR3nt: TGTGCCAGCAGTGCCCGGACAGTTAGCAATCAGCCCCAGCATTTT; d_gene: .; abundance: .; j_gene: TRBJ1-5; v_gene: TRBV27
CDR3aa: CASSPAGGRKGYTF; CDR3nt: TGTGCCAGCAGTCCGGCCGGGGGTAGGAAGGGCTACACCTTC; d_gene: .; abundance: .; j_gene: TRBJ1-2; v_gene: TRBV28
CDR3aa: CASSETVAESYNEQFF; CDR3nt: TGTGCCAGCAGCGAGACCGTAGCGGAATCCTACAATGAGCAGTTCTTC; d_gene: .; abundance: .; j_gene: TRBJ2-1; v_gene: TRBV4-2
CDR3aa: CSARGGGEQYF; CDR3nt: TGCAGTGCTAGAGGGGGGGGCGAGCAGTACTTC; d_gene: TRBD2; abundance: .; j_gene: TRBJ2-7; v_gene: TRBV20-1
CDR3aa: CASSGQGGGKLFF; CDR3nt: TGTGCCAGCAGTGGACAGGGGGGAGGAAAACTGTTTTTT; d_gene: TRBD1; abundance: .; j_gene: TRBJ1-4; v_gene: TRBV6-1
CDR3aa: CASGRSNQPQHF; CDR3nt: TGTGCCAGCGGGAGGAGCAATCAGCCCCAGCATTTT; d_gene: .; abundance: few; j_gene: TRBJ1-5; v_gene: TRBV6-6
CDR3aa: CASSVYIDDAQPQHF; CDR3nt: TGTGCCAGTAGTGTGTATATCGACGACGCGCAGCCCCAGCATTTT; d_gene: .; abundance: few; j_gene: TRBJ1-5; v_gene: TRBV19
CDR3aa: CASSIQHDGYTF; CDR3nt: TGTGCCAGCAGTATCCAACACGATGGCTACACCTTC; d_gene: .; abundance: .; j_gene: TRBJ1-2; v_gene: TRBV28
CDR3aa: CASSLTGASYEQYF; CDR3nt: TGTGCCAGCAGCTTAACGGGAGCCTCCTACGAGCAGTACTTC; d_gene: .; abundance: .; j_gene: TRBJ2-7; v_gene: TRBV7-2
CDR3aa: CASSYSTGPPFGYTF; CDR3nt: TGTGCCAGCAGTTACTCGACGGGCCCCCCTTTCGGCTACACCTTC; d_gene: .; abundance: .; j_gene: TRBJ1-2; v_gene: TRBV6-5
CDR3aa: CATQEGQRKETQYF; CDR3nt: TGTGCCACTCAGGAGGGACAGAGGAAAGAGACCCAGTACTTC; d_gene: .; abundance: .; j_gene: TRBJ2-5; v_gene: TRBV19
CDR3aa: CASSHLTSGSTDTQYF; CDR3nt: TGCGCCAGCAGCCATTTGACTAGCGGAAGCACAGATACGCAGTATTTT; d_gene: TRBD2; abundance: .; j_gene: TRBJ2-3; v_gene: TRBV4-1
CDR3aa: CASRGEENTEAFF; CDR3nt: TGCGCCAGCAGGGGGGAAGAGAACACTGAAGCTTTCTTT; d_gene: .; abundance: .; j_gene: TRBJ1-1; v_gene: TRBV10-1
CDR3aa: CASSLSSGQYNEQFF; CDR3nt: TGCGCCAGCAGCTTGTCTTCAGGGCAGTACAATGAGCAGTTCTTC; d_gene: .; abundance: .; j_gene: TRBJ2-1; v_gene: TRBV5-1
CDR3aa: CASSQGQGVGSPLHF; CDR3nt: TGTGCCAGCAGCCAAGGACAGGGGGTGGGTTCACCCCTCCACTTT; d_gene: TRBD1; abundance: .; j_gene: TRBJ1-6; v_gene: TRBV5-8
CDR3aa: CASSRATEYEQYF; CDR3nt: TGTGCCAGCTCACGCGCGACAGAGTACGAGCAGTACTTC; d_gene: .; abundance: .; j_gene: TRBJ2-7; v_gene: TRBV18
CDR3aa: CASSPIGAGAALSEQYF; CDR3nt: TGTGCCAGCAGCCCTATTGGGGCAGGGGCGGCCCTCAGCGAGCAGTACTTC; d_gene: .; abundance: .; j_gene: TRBJ2-7; v_gene: TRBV7-9
CDR3aa: CASSLWPAESGRSEAFF; CDR3nt: TGCGCCAGCAGCTTGTGGCCGGCTGAGTCCGGGAGGAGTGAAGCTTTCTTT; d_gene: .; abundance: .; j_gene: TRBJ1-1; v_gene: TRBV5-1
CDR3aa: CASSESTGGQPQHF; CDR3nt: TGTGCCAGCAGTGAGTCGACAGGGGGTCAGCCCCAGCATTTT; d_gene: TRBD1; abundance: .; j_gene: TRBJ1-5; v_gene: TRBV25-1
CDR3aa: CASSLAGTDTQYF; CDR3nt: TGTGCCAGCAGCTTGGCCGGCACAGATACGCAGTATTTT; d_gene: .; abundance: .; j_gene: TRBJ2-3; v_gene: TRBV5-6